Sequencing of this TCR beta chain was carried out in a study of technical replicates of blood from a handful of donors. Repertoires were generated with immunoSEQ multiplex PCR, while TCRdb's copy carries only in-frame clones and drops some. The sample includes some 80,000 clones, roughly 92% of them seen just once. The sample taken for sequencing was T cells isolated from PBMCs. This sequence originates from a human donor in good health.

CDR3 sequence reads: CASSLDRVGSGDTQYF. The CDR3 coding sequence is TGTGCCAGCAGCCTCGACAGGGTTGGATCAGGGGATACGCAGTATTTT. This chain uses TRBV2 with TRBJ2-3; 7 bases agree with TRBD1. This CDR3 contains 16 residues. Germline V lookup: CDR1 SNHLY, CDR2 FYNNEI. Losses at the gene ends were 6 bases for V and 6 bases for J; bases not matched to a gene: 15.